This TCR beta chain was found in a study of T cell changes during pregnancy in multiple sclerosis. The germline V gene encodes CDR1 MGHDK and CDR2 SYGVNS. The CDR3 is 14 residues long. The junction had 6 bases not matched to a gene; V was cut back by 3 bases and J by 5 bases. Clones were read by immunoSEQ multiplex PCR, and TCRdb kept only the in-frame ones, dropping some. The sample carries about 75,000 clones, around 89% recorded once. The sequenced sample was peripheral blood, obtained in the first trimester of pregnancy. This receptor was taken from a female donor in good health, enrolled as a control in a pregnancy study. The rearrangement links TRBV25-1 to TRBJ2-5; 7 bases align to TRBD2. CDR3 sequence (DNA): TGTGCCAGCAGTGACCCGCGGGGGAGGGAGACCCAGTACTTC. Residues: CASSDPRGRETQYF.